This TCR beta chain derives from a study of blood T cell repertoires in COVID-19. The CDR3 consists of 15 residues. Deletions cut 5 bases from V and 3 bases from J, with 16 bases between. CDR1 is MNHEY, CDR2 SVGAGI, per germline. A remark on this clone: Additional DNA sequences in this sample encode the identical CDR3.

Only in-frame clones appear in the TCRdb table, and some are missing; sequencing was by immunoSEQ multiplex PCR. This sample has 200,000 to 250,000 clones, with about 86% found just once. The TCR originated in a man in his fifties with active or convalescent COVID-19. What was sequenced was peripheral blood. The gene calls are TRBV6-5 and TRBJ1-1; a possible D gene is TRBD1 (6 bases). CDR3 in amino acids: CASSPNRVHYTEAFF. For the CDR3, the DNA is TGTGCCAGCAGTCCCAACAGGGTTCACTACACTGAAGCTTTCTTT.